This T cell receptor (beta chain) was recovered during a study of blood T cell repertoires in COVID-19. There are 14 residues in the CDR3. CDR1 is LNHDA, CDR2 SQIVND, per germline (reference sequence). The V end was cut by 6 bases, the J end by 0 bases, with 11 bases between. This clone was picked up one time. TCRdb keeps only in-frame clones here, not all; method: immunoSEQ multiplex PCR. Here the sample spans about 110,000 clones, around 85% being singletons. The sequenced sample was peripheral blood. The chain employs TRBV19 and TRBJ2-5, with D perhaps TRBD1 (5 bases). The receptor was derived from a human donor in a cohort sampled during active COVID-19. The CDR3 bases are TGTGCCAGTAGCTTTGCAGGGAACCAAGAGACCCAGTACTTC. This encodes CASSFAGNQETQYF.